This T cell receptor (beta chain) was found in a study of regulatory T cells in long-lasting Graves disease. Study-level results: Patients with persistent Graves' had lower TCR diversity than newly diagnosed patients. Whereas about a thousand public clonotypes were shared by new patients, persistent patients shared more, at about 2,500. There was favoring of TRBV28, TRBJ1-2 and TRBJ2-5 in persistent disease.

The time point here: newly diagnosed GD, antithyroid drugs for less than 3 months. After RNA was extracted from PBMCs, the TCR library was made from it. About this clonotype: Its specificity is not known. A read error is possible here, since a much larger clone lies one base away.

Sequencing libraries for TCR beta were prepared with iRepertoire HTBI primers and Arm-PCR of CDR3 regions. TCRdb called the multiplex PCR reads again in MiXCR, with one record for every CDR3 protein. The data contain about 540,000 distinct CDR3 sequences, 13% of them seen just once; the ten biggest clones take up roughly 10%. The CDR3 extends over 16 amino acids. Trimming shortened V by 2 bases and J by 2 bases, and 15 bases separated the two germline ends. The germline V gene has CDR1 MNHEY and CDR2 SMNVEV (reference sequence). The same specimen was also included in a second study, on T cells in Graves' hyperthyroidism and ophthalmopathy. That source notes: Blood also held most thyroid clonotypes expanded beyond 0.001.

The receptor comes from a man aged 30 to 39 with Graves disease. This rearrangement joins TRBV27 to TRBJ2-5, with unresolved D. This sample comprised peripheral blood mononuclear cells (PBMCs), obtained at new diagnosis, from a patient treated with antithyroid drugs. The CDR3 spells CASSLRQREAQETQYF. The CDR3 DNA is TGTGCCAGCAGTTTACGGCAAAGAGAGGCACAAGAGACCCAGTACTTC.